This T cell receptor beta chain came from a study of cytomegalovirus exposure and HLA in healthy donors. The germline V gene has CDR1 ENHRY and CDR2 SYGVKD. Deletions cut 4 bases from V and 1 base from J, with 12 bases between. This CDR3 has 15 residues. Study-level points and caveats: In a later analysis, TCR beta V- and J-gene trimming was associated with a missense DCLRE1C variant. Apart from CMV serostatus, no immune exposure information was available. Across all donors, roughly uniform sequencing depth was an assumption of the presence/absence analyses. Reports credit the classifier with highly specific, highly sensitive diagnosis of cytomegalovirus status.

Concerning this clone: What it recognizes is unknown.

Vbeta (60) and Jbeta (13) primers were used in the PCR. TCRdb's copy holds only in-frame clones and misses some; the assay was immunoSEQ multiplex PCR. The table records 85,000 to 110,000 clones, around 67% of them present only once. The J gene is TRBJ2-3, the V gene TRBV10-3, with D possibly matching TRBD1 (6 bases). The sequence was obtained from a woman in her 50s in good health and CMV-seronegative. Sequencing was carried out using PBMCs. CDR3: CAISGSGVGTDTQYF. As DNA, the CDR3 is TGTGCCATCAGTGGTTCAGGGGTGGGCACAGATACGCAGTATTTT.